This TCR beta chain was captured in a study of CD8 T cells in Susac syndrome. General study findings and limits: It was acknowledged in the study that its TCR sequencing and HLA analysis involved a relatively small number of individuals.

When the RNA was reverse transcribed, random hexamers were used with an input of roughly 0.5 to 1 ug. MiXCR, applied by TCRdb to the immunoSEQ multiplex PCR reads, yields one record per CDR3 protein. The data contain some 90,000 distinct CDR3 sequences, 90% to 95% of them singletons. On this clonotype itself: Antigen: not known.

Negative isolation yielded the CD8+ and CD4+ T cells, while FACS enriched the TEMRA cells. Trimming shortened V by 5 bases and J by 7 bases, and 13 bases separated the two germline ends. The CDR3 consists of 13 residues. Germline lookup yields CDR1 MNHEY and CDR2 SVGAGI. Sequenced sample: CD8+ T cells from PBMCs. This clonotype was sampled from a human donor in good health. This rearrangement joins TRBV6-5 to TRBJ2-3; D call uncertain. DNA for the CDR3: TGTGCCAGCAGTCCGACGCTCCGAAATACGCAGTATTTT. Its translation is CASSPTLRNTQYF.